This entry features one T cell receptor (beta chain) sequence. The data derive from a study of shared clonotypes between healthy human individuals. V was shortened by 3 bases and J by 1 base, with 10 bases between the two germline ends. Germline lookup yields CDR1 SGDLS and CDR2 YYNGEE. CDR3 length equals 15 residues. From CD4+ cells came CD45RA+ naive and CD45RA-negative memory subsets. TCRdb keeps only in-frame clones here, not all; method: immunoSEQ multiplex PCR. The sample shows over a million clones, about 98% of them seen only once. The chain carries TRBV9 and TRBJ1-4; no reliable D call. The specimen was naive CD4+ T cells sorted from blood. Subset given: CD45RA+ positively selected. The TCR sequence derives from a man aged 25-45 years in good health. The CDR3 reads CASSAMGITNEKLFF. In DNA form, the CDR3 reads TGTGCCAGCAGCGCGATGGGGATAACTAATGAAAAACTGTTTTTT.